A single sample gave rise to the 7 T cell receptor beta chains below, sequenced in a study of cytomegalovirus exposure and HLA in healthy donors (dated by TCRdb to the late 2010s). Library prep was done by the immunoSEQ multiplex PCR assay. For the multiplex PCR, a mixture combining 60 forward primers for TCR Vbeta segments and 13 reverse primers for TCR Jbeta segments was used. Here the immuneACCESS table is served through TCRdb, limited to in-frame sequences with V and J called. Missing clones are a known gap in these copies; in checked studies unresolved V genes cover under half, and the rest lacks a known reason. This sample is represented by almost 95,000 clones; more than 60% of them were singletons. The ten largest make up roughly 3.9% of the sample. Sequencing was performed on PBMCs. Every receptor here comes from a man aged 25-45 years in good health and CMV-seronegative.

This chain uses TRBV6-4 with TRBJ2-3; 7 bases map to TRBD2. After removal of 2 bases from V and 10 bases from J, the junction contained 6 bases not matched to a gene. Germline CDR1 and CDR2: MRHNA and SNTAGT. This CDR3 comprises 13 residues. DNA of the CDR3: TGTGCCAGCAGTGACGGACCGGCGGGGGCGCAGTATTTT. It codes for CASSDGPAGAQYF.

This clone was observed a few times. The V gene is TRBV5-6, the J gene TRBJ2-7, with TRBD1 matching over 8 bases. Germline V gives CDR1 SGHDT, CDR2 YYEEEE. The CDR3 consists of 15 residues. J gave up 3 bases and V 4 bases, and 9 bases lay outside the gene matches. The CDR3 protein is CASSGNWDRNYEQYF. The CDR3 DNA reads as TGTGCCAGCAGCGGCAATTGGGACAGGAACTACGAGCAGTACTTC.

The table lists this clone with a few counts. This chain uses TRBV11-2 with TRBJ1-5; D perhaps matches TRBD1 (5 bases). Germline V gives CDR1 SGHAT, CDR2 FQNNGV. The ends were cut back, 6 bases at V and 4 bases at J, with 22 bases in the middle. The CDR3 loop spans 17 amino acids. CDR3 in DNA: TGTGCCAGCAGATTTGTCCCTGTAGCGGGGGTGAATCAGCCCCAGCATTTT. Protein product: CASRFVPVAGVNQPQHF.

This chain joins TRBV2 and TRBJ1-5; 9 bases agree with TRBD1. Germline CDR1 and CDR2: SNHLY and FYNNEI. The CDR3 totals 16 residues. Trimming at V came to 2 bases and at J to 4 bases, leaving 6 bases not matched to a gene. The CDR3 loop reads CASSEKLGTGNQPQHF. As DNA, the CDR3 is TGTGCCAGCAGTGAAAAACTCGGGACAGGGAATCAGCCCCAGCATTTT.

This sequence joins TRBV18 and TRBJ1-2; D call uncertain. Trimming took off 3 bases at V and 5 bases at J, with 16 bases between the two ends. The CDR3 sequence is 15 residues long. CDR1 is KGHSH, CDR2 LQKENI, per germline. DNA for the CDR3: TGTGCCAGCTCACCCTTCCCAGATCGGGTTTATGGCTACACCTTC. Translation: CASSPFPDRVYGYTF.

This chain connects TRBV2 to TRBJ1-2; no clear D. Germline V gives CDR1 SNHLY, CDR2 FYNNEI. The CDR3 is 11 residues long. V lost 9 bases, J lost 8 bases, and 13 bases lay in between. The CDR3 is CARMRGNGYTF. The CDR3 DNA sequence: TGTGCCAGGATGAGAGGGAACGGCTACACCTTC. The full variable domain, its missing parts supplied by reference TRBV2 and TRBJ1-2, is EPEVTQTPSHQVTQMGQEVILRCVPISNHLYFYWYRQILGQKVEFLVSFYNNEISEKSEIFDDQFSVERPDGSNFTLKIRSTKLEDSAMYFCARMRGNGYTFGSGTRLTVV.

This clone has only a few counts. This chain uses TRBV6-6 with TRBJ2-1; D not resolved. From germline, CDR1 is MNHNY and CDR2 SVGAGI (reference sequence). This CDR3 spans 12 amino acids. V lost 5 bases and J lost 7, with 9 bases in between. The CDR3 reads CASSQVANEQFF. In DNA form, the CDR3 reads TGTGCCAGCAGTCAGGTCGCTAATGAGCAGTTCTTC.